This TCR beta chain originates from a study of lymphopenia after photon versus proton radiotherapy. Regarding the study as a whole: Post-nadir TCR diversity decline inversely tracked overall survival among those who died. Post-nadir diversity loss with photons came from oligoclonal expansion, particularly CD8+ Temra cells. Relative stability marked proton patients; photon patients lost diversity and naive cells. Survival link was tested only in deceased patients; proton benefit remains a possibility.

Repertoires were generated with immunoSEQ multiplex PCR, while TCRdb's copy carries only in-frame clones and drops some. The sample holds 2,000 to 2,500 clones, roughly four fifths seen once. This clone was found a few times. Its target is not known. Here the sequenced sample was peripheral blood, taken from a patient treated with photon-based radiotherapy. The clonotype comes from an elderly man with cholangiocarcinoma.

The CDR3: CASSPDHSSSSYNEQFF. For the CDR3, the DNA is TGCGCCAGCAGCCCTGATCATTCCTCTAGCTCCTACAATGAGCAGTTCTTC. The chain combines TRBV4-1 with TRBJ2-1; D uncertain. Germline lookup yields CDR1 MGHRA and CDR2 YSYEKL. Between the trimmed V and J ends, which lost 4 bases and 0 bases, there was a span of 16 bases. The CDR3 spans 17 residues.